Reported below is one TCR beta chain. Its antigen is unidentified. The germline CDR1 and CDR2 sequences are MGHRA and YSYEKL. The V segment lost 2 bases and the J segment 5 bases; nucleotides outside the gene matches: 14. This CDR3 spans 17 amino acids. This entry is derived from a study of spatial heterogeneity in lung cancer. Looking at the study overall: Sequences of the beta chain were consistently detected in greater numbers than alpha-chain sequences. Study findings and constraints: In blood, ubiquitous expanded tumor TCRs appeared more at resection than follow-up.

The time point: sample taken at primary tumor resection. The sequenced material consisted of unsorted whole RNA from tumor, nontumor lung or frozen PBMC. The donors comprised roughly 71 untreated early-stage non-small cell lung cancer patients. One entry per CDR3 protein, called by TCRdb with MiXCR from the 5' RACE reads. The table has 80,000 to 95,000 distinct CDR3 sequences, around 8.6% seen once. The receptor was isolated from a male donor with early-stage non-small cell lung cancer. The specimen comprised PBMCs, sampled at surgery. This sequence joins TRBV4-1 and TRBJ1-1; 7 bases align to TRBD1. The CDR3 bases are TGCGCCAGCAGCCAAAACCCGGGGGACAGTTTGGCGACTGAAGCTTTCTTT. Protein sequence: CASSQNPGDSLATEAFF.